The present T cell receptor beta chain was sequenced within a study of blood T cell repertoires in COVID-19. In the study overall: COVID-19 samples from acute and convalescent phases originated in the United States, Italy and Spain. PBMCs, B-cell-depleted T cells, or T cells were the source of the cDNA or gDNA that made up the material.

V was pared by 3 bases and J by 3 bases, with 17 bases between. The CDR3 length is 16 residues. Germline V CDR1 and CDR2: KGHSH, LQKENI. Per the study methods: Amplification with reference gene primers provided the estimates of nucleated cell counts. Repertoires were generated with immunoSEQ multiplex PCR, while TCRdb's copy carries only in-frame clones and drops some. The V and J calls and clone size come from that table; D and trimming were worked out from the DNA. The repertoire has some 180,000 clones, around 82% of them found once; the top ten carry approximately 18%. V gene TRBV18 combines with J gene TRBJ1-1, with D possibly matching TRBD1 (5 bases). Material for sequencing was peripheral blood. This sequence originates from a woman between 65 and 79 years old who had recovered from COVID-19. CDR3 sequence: CASSPPGGGGDTEAFF. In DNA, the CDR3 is TGTGCCAGCTCACCGCCCGGGGGGGGTGGGGACACTGAAGCTTTCTTT.